Below, 3 T cell receptor beta chains from the same sample are listed, as sequenced in a study of cytomegalovirus exposure and HLA in healthy donors. PCR involved 60 Vbeta and 13 Jbeta primers. Libraries were prepared by immunoSEQ multiplex PCR; TCRdb keeps only in-frame clonotypes and omits some of them. This repertoire includes 100,000 to 150,000 clones. Sequencing used PBMCs. The receptors come from a man younger than 35 in good health and CMV-seronegative.

A note on this clone: This sample also contains other DNA sequences that code for the same CDR3. This CDR3 is CASSLNTEAFF. CDR3 coding DNA: TGCGCCAGCAGCCTTAACACTGAAGCTTTCTTT. The genes are TRBV5-1 and TRBJ1-1; D is unclear. The length of the CDR3 is 11 residues. Germline lookup yields CDR1 SGHRS and CDR2 YFSETQ. Trimming took off 4 bases at V and 2 bases at J, with 3 bases between the two ends. The entire variable domain, with the rest obtained from reference TRBV5-1 and TRBJ1-1, is as follows: KAGVTQTPRYLIKTRGQQVTLSCSPISGHRSVSWYQQTPGQGLQFLFEYFSETQRNKGNFPGRFSGRQFSNSRSEMNVSTLELGDSALYLCASSLNTEAFFGQGTRLTVV.

The rearrangement uses TRBV6-6 and TRBJ1-2; D remains ambiguous. V was pared by 6 bases and J by 0 bases, with 8 bases between. Germline V lookup: CDR1 MNHNY, CDR2 SVGAGI (reference sequence). This CDR3 is built from 13 residues. The CDR3 loop is CASRPNANYGYTF. CDR3 DNA: TGTGCCAGCAGACCTAACGCTAACTATGGCTACACCTTC.

V gene TRBV7-2 combines with J gene TRBJ1-5; no clear D. The V end was cut by 2 bases, the J end by 3 bases, with 11 bases between. The germline gives CDR1 SGHTA, CDR2 FQGNSA. The CDR3 has 15 residues. The DNA for the CDR3 is TGTGCCAGCAGCTTAAGCTTTGGTTTCAATCAGCCCCAGCATTTT. Translating it yields CASSLSFGFNQPQHF.